Shown below are 26 T cell receptor beta chains from a single sample sequenced in a study of immune cell composition in non-small cell lung cancer. The repertoire was sequenced with immunoSEQ multiplex PCR; TCRdb's copy has only in-frame clones and lacks some. The repertoire holds some 3,300 clones, with roughly 72% as singletons. Normal lung was sampled as far from the tumour as possible, at least 3 cm. Sequences were obtained from non-adjacent lung tissue. All receptors derive from a human donor with non-small cell lung cancer.

A few counts support this clone. The genes are TRBV4-1 and TRBJ1-3; D not resolved. The ends were cut back, 1 base at V and 0 bases at J, with 13 bases in the middle. The CDR3 extends over 17 amino acids. CDR1 is MGHRA, CDR2 YSYEKL, per germline. Written as DNA, the CDR3 is TGCGCCAGCAGCCAAGGCCGGCTAGGTAGCTCTGGAAACACCATATATTTT. It is translated as CASSQGRLGSSGNTIYF.

This chain uses TRBV10-1 with TRBJ1-1, with 9 nucleotides matching TRBD1. The germline gives CDR1 WNHNN, CDR2 SYGVQD (reference sequence). V lost 3 bases and J lost 4; bases outside the gene matches: 9. The CDR3 contains 16 residues. The CDR3 here is CASSETGGRRLTEAFF. CDR3 coding DNA: TGCGCCAGCAGTGAAACAGGGGGCCGGAGGCTCACTGAAGCTTTCTTT.

The CDR3 DNA sequence: TGTGCCAGCAGTCCCCCCGGGAGTATGTTCTTC. Translated: CASSPPGSMFF. The chain carries TRBV28 and TRBJ2-1; the D gene is possibly TRBD2 (6 bases). Germline V lookup: CDR1 MDHEN, CDR2 SYDVKM. V was shortened by 5 bases and J by 15 bases, with 14 bases between the two germline ends. This CDR3 has 11 amino acids.

This clone has more than one count but fewer than ten. This chain joins TRBV11-2 and TRBJ1-1; no firm D call. There are 14 residues in the CDR3. From germline, CDR1 is SGHAT and CDR2 FQNNGV. V was cut by 8 bases and J by 5 bases, with 18 bases left in between. CDR3 protein: CASLLERERTEAFF. In DNA form, the CDR3 reads TGTGCCAGCCTTCTGGAGAGGGAGCGGACTGAAGCTTTCTTT.

CDR3 loop: CASSGSSGRVYEQYF. In DNA, the CDR3 is TGTGCCAGCAGCGGATCTAGCGGGAGGGTATACGAGCAGTACTTC. The rearrangement joins TRBV5-4 to TRBJ2-7, with 12 bases lining up with TRBD2. Losses at the gene ends were 4 bases for V and 4 bases for J; bases not matched to a gene: 6. CDR1 SGHNT and CDR2 YYREEE come from the germline V gene (reference sequence). CDR3 length equals 15 residues.

The J gene is TRBJ1-6, the V gene TRBV7-2, with a tentative D call TRBD1 (6 bases). The V end lost 0 bases, the J end lost 13 bases, and 19 bases lay between the germline ends. Germline lookup yields CDR1 SGHTA and CDR2 FQGNSA. The CDR3 consists of 16 residues. DNA of the CDR3: TGTGCCAGCAGCTTAGCGTCAGGGGCCGGCCAATTTCCCCTCCACTTT. This gives the protein CASSLASGAGQFPLHF.

This chain uses TRBV19 with TRBJ1-4, with D perhaps TRBD1 (5 bases). The length of the CDR3 is 14 residues. CDR1 is LNHDA, CDR2 SQIVND, per germline (reference sequence). V gave up 9 bases and J gave up 5 bases, with 16 bases separating them. The DNA of the CDR3 is TGTGCCAGCAACCCCAGGGTACCGAATGAAAAACTGTTTTTT. It yields the protein CASNPRVPNEKLFF.

This clone was counted a few times. The identical CDR3 is also encoded by other nucleotide sequences in the sample. This chain links TRBV18 with TRBJ1-5; D is perhaps TRBD1 (5 bases). CDR1 is KGHSH and CDR2 is LQKENI in the germline V gene. V lost 3 bases, J lost 0 bases, and 12 bases lay in between. The CDR3 runs to 16 residues. CDR3 in amino acids: CASSPDRADSNQPQHF. The CDR3, as DNA: TGTGCCAGCTCACCCGACAGAGCCGATAGCAATCAGCCCCAGCATTTT.

This rearrangement joins TRBV19 to TRBJ2-2; 7 nucleotides match TRBD2. Germline CDR1 and CDR2: LNHDA and SQIVND (reference sequence). This CDR3 has 15 amino acids. With 9 bases clipped from V and 0 bases from J, the junction kept 7 bases outside the gene matches. In nucleotides, the CDR3 is TGTGCCAGCAGAAGCGGGGCTGCGAACACCGGGGAGCTGTTTTTT. This translates into CASRSGAANTGELFF.

In its sample, this clone is medium-sized. The chain recombines TRBV15 with TRBJ2-7, with D possibly TRBD1 on 6 matching bases. Trimming took 0 bases from V and 3 from J, leaving 9 bases between them. CDR3 length: 14 residues. Germline CDR1 reads LNHNV; CDR2 reads YYDKDF (reference sequence). The CDR3 loop reads CATSRDQGNYEQYF. CDR3 in DNA: TGTGCCACCAGCAGAGATCAGGGGAACTACGAGCAGTACTTC.

The chain carries TRBV27 and TRBJ2-1, with TRBD2 matching over 9 bases. CDR3 length: 16 residues. From germline, CDR1 is MNHEY and CDR2 SMNVEV (reference sequence). With 5 bases clipped from V and 2 bases from J, the junction kept 7 bases outside the gene matches. The chain's CDR3 is CASSRDLAGTYNEQFF. The CDR3 coding sequence is TGTGCCAGCAGTCGAGACCTAGCGGGGACCTACAATGAGCAGTTCTTC.

This chain connects TRBV7-2 to TRBJ1-1; maybe TRBD1 (6 bases). The germline V gene encodes CDR1 SGHTA and CDR2 FQGNSA. The germline V and J ends were trimmed by 3 bases and 7 bases, with 15 bases remaining between them. The CDR3 length is 14 residues. The CDR3 is CASSFLGRDIEAFF. The CDR3, as DNA: TGTGCCAGCAGCTTTTTAGGGAGGGACATTGAAGCTTTCTTT.

V gene TRBV6-5 combines with J gene TRBJ2-7, with D possibly being TRBD2 (5 bases). Germline assignment: CDR1 MNHEY and CDR2 SVGAGI. This CDR3 spans 16 amino acids. V lost 0 bases and J lost 2, with 14 bases in between. CDR3 DNA sequence: TGTGCCAGCAGTTACTCTCATCTGGGAGACACCTACGAGCAGTACTTC. Its protein product is CASSYSHLGDTYEQYF.

This chain connects TRBV14 to TRBJ1-1; tentative D call: TRBD1 (5 bases). CDR3 length: 14 residues. Germline V gene sequence: CDR1 SGHDN, CDR2 FVKESK. V lost 3 bases, J lost 0 bases, and 8 bases lay in between. CDR3 DNA sequence: TGTGCCAGCAGCCAGTCCAGGGTGAACACTGAAGCTTTCTTT. Translation: CASSQSRVNTEAFF. The variable domain in full, completed from reference TRBV14 and TRBJ1-1, reads EAGVTQFPSHSVIEKGQTVTLRCDPISGHDNLYWYRRVMGKEIKFLLHFVKESKQDESGMPNNRFLAERTGGTYSTLKVQPAELEDSGVYFCASSQSRVNTEAFFGQGTRLTVV.

This rearrangement joins TRBV29-1 to TRBJ1-1; D gene unclear. V shed 2 bases and J shed 5 bases, with 9 bases lying between them. The CDR3 totals 12 residues. Germline CDR1 reads SQVTM; CDR2 reads ANQGSEA. The chain's CDR3 is CSVERYDTEAFF. CDR3 sequence (DNA): TGCAGCGTTGAACGGTATGATACTGAAGCTTTCTTT.

The chain combines TRBV4-1 with TRBJ1-5; 7 nucleotides agree with TRBD1. The CDR3 contains 17 residues. In germline, CDR1 is MGHRA, CDR2 YSYEKL. V lost 0 bases to trimming and J lost 7 bases; unmatched junction nucleotides: 12. The chain's CDR3 is CASSQEGVVQGRQPQHF. DNA of the CDR3: TGCGCCAGCAGCCAAGAGGGGGTGGTACAGGGGCGCCAGCCCCAGCATTTT.

The chain links TRBV29-1 to TRBJ1-2; D gene ambiguous. Germline values: CDR1 SQVTM, CDR2 ANQGSEA. V was cut by 5 bases and J by 8 bases, with 24 bases left in between. This CDR3 comprises 15 residues. CDR3 DNA: TGCAGCGTTCCCGGGTCGGGAATCCTGTCGGCGGGCTACACCTTC. This codes for CSVPGSGILSAGYTF. The full variable domain, in which reference TRBV29-1 and TRBJ1-2 provide the parts outside the CDR3, is SAVISQKPSRDICQRGTSLTIQCQVDSQVTMMFWYRQQPGQSLTLIATANQGSEATYESGFVIDKFPISRPNLTFSTLTVSNMSPEDSSIYLCSVPGSGILSAGYTFGSGTRLTVV.

The chain has TRBV2 and TRBJ2-7, with D perhaps matching TRBD2 (5 bases). The CDR3 length is 14 residues. Germline V gives CDR1 SNHLY, CDR2 FYNNEI. Trimming stripped 3 bases from V and 0 bases from J, with 9 bases between. CDR3 in DNA: TGTGCCAGCAGTGAGTTAGACTACTCCTACGAGCAGTACTTC. Protein: CASSELDYSYEQYF.

The rearrangement joins TRBV7-9 to TRBJ2-3, with 8 bases that match TRBD1. V shed 4 bases, J shed 3 bases, and the junction held 9 bases outside the gene matches. The germline V gene has CDR1 SEHNR and CDR2 FQNEAQ (reference sequence). CDR3 size: 16 residues. CDR3 nucleotide sequence: TGTGCCAGCAGCTCTAGGACAGGGTGGGGGACAGATACGCAGTATTTT. Amino acid sequence: CASSSRTGWGTDTQYF.

The gene calls are TRBV28 and TRBJ1-5; D might be TRBD1 (5 bases). The V end lost 7 bases, the J end lost 2 bases, and 9 bases lay between the germline ends. There are 13 residues in the CDR3. CDR1 is MDHEN, CDR2 SYDVKM, per germline. The chain's CDR3 is CASISRGNQPQHF. The CDR3 DNA reads TGTGCCAGCATTAGCAGGGGCAATCAGCCCCAGCATTTT.

The chain uses TRBV6-5 and TRBJ2-7; TRBD1 agrees at 7 bases. The CDR3 loop spans 14 amino acids. Trimming cost V 4 bases and J 1 base; bases outside gene matches: 4. CDR1 is MNHEY, CDR2 SVGAGI, per germline. CDR3: CASSWDSWSYEQYF. The CDR3 nucleotides read TGTGCCAGCAGTTGGGACAGTTGGTCCTACGAGCAGTACTTC.

The chain links TRBV5-1 to TRBJ2-5; D possibly corresponds to TRBD2 (6 bases). Trimming took 4 bases from V and 8 from J, leaving 21 bases between them. From germline, CDR1 is SGHRS and CDR2 YFSETQ. The length of the CDR3 is 15 residues. For the CDR3, the DNA is TGCGCCAGCAGCCCCGGGGTAGCGGCCTCGGGAACCCAGTACTTC. Translating it yields CASSPGVAASGTQYF.

This clone occurred once. The V call is TRBV27, the J call TRBJ1-2; D ambiguous. With 6 bases removed from V and 3 bases from J, the gap between germline ends came to 5 bases. Germline loops: CDR1 MNHEY, CDR2 SMNVEV (reference sequence). The CDR3 runs to 11 residues. The CDR3 DNA sequence: TGTGCCAGCAGGGCAGACTATGGCTACACCTTC. Its protein product is CASRADYGYTF.

This clone occurred a few times. V is TRBV11-2 and J is TRBJ2-2; D unclear. The CDR3 totals 15 residues. Germline CDR1 SGHAT, CDR2 FQNNGV. V was pared by 6 bases and J by 2 bases, with 13 bases between. CDR3 sequence: CASRFTQINTGELFF. CDR3 in DNA: TGTGCCAGCAGATTTACACAGATTAACACCGGGGAGCTGTTTTTT.

This clone has only one observation. V usage is TRBV4-2 and J usage is TRBJ2-5; TRBD2 aligns across 11 bases. The germline V gene has CDR1 LGHNA and CDR2 YNFKEQ. The CDR3 is 16 amino acids. Trimming took 2 bases from V and 2 from J; bases not matched to a gene: 4. The CDR3 DNA sequence: TGTGCCAGCAGCCAACTGACTAGCGGGGAACAAGAGACCCAGTACTTC. This codes for CASSQLTSGEQETQYF.

The chain uses TRBV7-9 and TRBJ1-2; D not resolved. Trimming removed 1 base at V and 6 bases at J, with 12 bases between. The V gene's germline CDR1 is SEHNR and CDR2 FQNEAQ (reference sequence). The CDR3 has 14 amino acids. The CDR3 region is CASSLDSGINGYTF. In DNA form, the CDR3 reads TGTGCCAGCAGCTTAGATAGCGGTATTAATGGCTACACCTTC.